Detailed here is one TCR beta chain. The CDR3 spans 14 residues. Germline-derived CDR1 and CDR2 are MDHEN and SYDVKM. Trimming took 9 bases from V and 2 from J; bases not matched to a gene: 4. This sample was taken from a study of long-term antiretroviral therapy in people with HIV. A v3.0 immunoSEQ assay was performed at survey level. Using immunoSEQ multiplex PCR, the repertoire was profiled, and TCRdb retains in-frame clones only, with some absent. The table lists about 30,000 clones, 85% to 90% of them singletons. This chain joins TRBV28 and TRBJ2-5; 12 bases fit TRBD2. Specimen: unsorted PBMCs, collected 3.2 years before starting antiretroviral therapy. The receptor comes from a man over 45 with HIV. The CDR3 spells CASKTSGGQETQYF. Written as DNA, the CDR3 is TGTGCCAGTAAGACTAGCGGGGGTCAAGAGACCCAGTACTTC.